What follows are 23 T cell receptor beta chains derived from one specimen sequenced in a study of T cells in Graves' hyperthyroidism and ophthalmopathy. Authors of the study amplified TCR beta CDR3 regions from RNA transcripts. RT-PCR in the first round (using the HTBI primer set) targeted the TCR CDR3. TCRdb re-analysed the multiplex PCR reads in MiXCR, keeping a single row per CDR3 protein. Among about 270,000 distinct CDR3 sequences, less than 30% were seen once, and the ten largest hold more than 25%. Source material: blood. All receptors come from a man aged 40-49 years with Graves' hyperthyroidism that later progressed to Graves' ophthalmopathy.

This clonotype was seen ten or more times. The V and J genes are TRBV5-4 and TRBJ2-2; D may be TRBD2 (6 bases). V lost 0 bases and J lost 4, with 16 bases in between. This CDR3 is built from 17 residues. Germline CDR1 reads SGHNT; CDR2 reads YYREEE (reference sequence). This CDR3 reads CASSLAVAEGGTGELFF. The CDR3 nucleotides read TGTGCCAGCAGCTTGGCGGTAGCGGAGGGAGGCACCGGGGAGCTGTTTTTT.

This clonotype showed up many times. The chain links TRBV3-1 to TRBJ1-2; D unclear. Trimming took off 1 base at V and 9 bases at J, with 6 bases between the two ends. CDR3 length equals 11 residues. Germline V gene lookup returns CDR1 LGHDT and CDR2 YNNKEL (reference sequence). CDR3 DNA: TGTGCCAGCAGCCAAGGCGGGAGCTACACCTTC. It translates to CASSQGGSYTF.

This clonotype was seen at least ten times. The CDR3 protein is CASSYQTDWKVSQPQHF. For the CDR3, the DNA is TGTGCCAGCAGCTACCAGACAGATTGGAAAGTGAGTCAGCCCCAGCATTTT. The chain uses TRBV7-2 and TRBJ1-5, with a weak D call TRBD1 (5 bases). There are 17 residues in the CDR3. Germline V CDR1 and CDR2: SGHTA, FQGNSA. V was clipped by 4 bases and J by 6 bases, with 22 bases between them.

This clonotype was picked up many times. The chain recombines TRBV5-1 with TRBJ2-1; the match to TRBD2 covers 11 bases. V was pared by 0 bases and J by 7 bases, with 3 bases of the junction left unmatched. Germline V lookup: CDR1 SGHRS, CDR2 YFSETQ. This CDR3 contains 15 residues. The CDR3 sequence: CASSLDVAGGNEQFF. The CDR3 region has the DNA TGCGCCAGCAGCTTGGACGTAGCGGGAGGGAATGAGCAGTTCTTC.

In its sample, this clonotype was seen many times. CDR3 DNA: TGTGCCAGCAGCGGAAGACAGGGGGCGTTTGGCTACACCTTC. Its protein product is CASSGRQGAFGYTF. The chain couples TRBV12-3 or TRBV12-4 to TRBJ1-2; TRBD1 agrees at 10 bases. With V trimmed by 6 bases and J by 7 bases, 8 bases remained unmatched. The length of the CDR3 is 14 residues.

The gene calls are TRBV6-1 and TRBJ2-7; D gene uncertain. The CDR3 is 14 residues long. Germline assignment: CDR1 MNHNS and CDR2 SASEGT. Between the trimmed V and J ends, which lost 11 bases and 3 bases, there was a span of 20 bases. CDR3 DNA sequence: TGTGCCGACTCCCCCAACCTTTATTACTACGAGCAGTACTTC. Protein: CADSPNLYYYEQYF.

This clonotype was recorded many times. V usage is TRBV27 and J usage is TRBJ1-2; D is undetermined. CDR1 is MNHEY, CDR2 SMNVEV, per germline (reference sequence). The V end was cut by 3 bases, the J end by 3 bases, with 17 bases between. The CDR3 loop spans 16 amino acids. CDR3 amino acids: CASSFLPFSGHYGYTF. The CDR3 nucleotides read TGTGCCAGCAGTTTCCTTCCCTTCTCAGGACACTATGGCTACACCTTC.

Ten or more counts support this clonotype. In DNA form, the CDR3 reads TGTGCCAGCAGCCCCGTGGGGAGAGGGCTTGGCGGGGAGCTGTTTTTT. It yields the protein CASSPVGRGLGGELFF. The chain joins TRBV3-1 to TRBJ2-2; D perhaps matches TRBD2 (5 bases). The CDR3 sequence is 16 residues long. The V gene's germline CDR1 is LGHDT and CDR2 YNNKEL (reference sequence). V lost 4 bases, J lost 7 bases, and 19 bases lay in between. The variable domain in full, completed from reference TRBV3-1 and TRBJ2-2, reads DTAVSQTPKYLVTQMGNDKSIKCEQNLGHDTMYWYKQDSKKFLKIMFSYNNKELIINETVPNRFSPKSPDKAHLNLHINSLELGDSAVYFCASSPVGRGLGGELFFGEGSRLTVL.

This clonotype occurred many times. This chain's CDR3 is CASSLGGQGDSPLHF. Written as DNA, the CDR3 is TGTGCCAGCAGCCTCGGGGGACAGGGCGATTCACCCCTCCACTTT. The J gene is TRBJ1-6, the V gene TRBV9; 9 bases are shared with TRBD1. The length of the CDR3 is 15 residues. Germline CDR1 SGDLS, CDR2 YYNGEE. V lost 4 bases, J lost 8 bases, and 7 bases stayed unmatched.

The sample holds many counts of this clonotype. The rearrangement uses TRBV3-1 and TRBJ2-7; unclear D gene. V dropped 2 bases and J dropped 5 bases, with 4 bases sitting between them. There are 11 residues in the CDR3. In germline, CDR1 is LGHDT, CDR2 YNNKEL (reference sequence). The CDR3 DNA reads as TGTGCCAGCAGCCAAACCCACGAGCAGTACTTC. This translates into CASSQTHEQYF.

This clonotype was seen a handful of times. The chain couples TRBV11-2 to TRBJ2-3; 9 bases align to TRBD2. From germline, CDR1 is SGHAT and CDR2 FQNNGV. The CDR3 has 17 amino acids. The ends lost 0 bases at V and 4 bases at J; junction bases unmatched: 8. This chain's CDR3 is CASSLDLLAGEADTQYF. For the CDR3, the DNA is TGTGCCAGCAGCTTAGATCTCTTAGCGGGAGAGGCAGATACGCAGTATTTT.

This clonotype came up many times. The chain joins TRBV5-1 to TRBJ2-7; D uncertain. The CDR3 extends over 14 amino acids. V lost 0 bases and J lost 2, with 9 bases in between. The germline CDR1 and CDR2 sequences are SGHRS and YFSETQ. CDR3 sequence: CASSLGTEPYEQYF. The CDR3 nucleotides are TGCGCCAGCAGCTTGGGGACCGAACCCTACGAGCAGTACTTC. Based on the CDR3 plus reference TRBV5-1 and TRBJ2-7, the full variable domain is KAGVTQTPRYLIKTRGQQVTLSCSPISGHRSVSWYQQTPGQGLQFLFEYFSETQRNKGNFPGRFSGRQFSNSRSEMNVSTLELGDSALYLCASSLGTEPYEQYFGPGTRLTVT.

The CDR3 DNA reads TGTGCCAGCAGTTACCGGGGACTGGAAGCTTTCTTT. Its translation: CASSYRGLEAFF. This chain joins TRBV6-2 or TRBV6-3 and TRBJ1-1; a possible D gene is TRBD1 (5 bases). The CDR3 runs 12 residues. V lost 2 bases and J 8 bases, leaving 9 bases between the germline ends. Germline assignment: CDR1 MNHEY and CDR2 SVGEGT.

There are many counts of this clonotype. The genes are TRBV5-4 and TRBJ2-5; D may be TRBD1 or TRBD2 (5 bases each). Trimming shortened V by 5 bases and J by 2 bases, and 10 bases separated the two germline ends. The length of the CDR3 is 13 residues. CDR1 SGHNT and CDR2 YYREEE come from the germline V gene (reference sequence). CDR3 in amino acids: CASRLDSQETQYF. DNA of the CDR3: TGTGCCAGCAGACTAGACAGTCAAGAGACCCAGTACTTC. Based on the CDR3 plus reference TRBV5-4 and TRBJ2-5, the full variable domain is ETGVTQSPTHLIKTRGQQVTLRCSSQSGHNTVSWYQQALGQGPQFIFQYYREEENGRGNFPPRFSGLQFPNYSSELNVNALELDDSALYLCASRLDSQETQYFGPGTRLLVL.

This chain joins TRBV7-9 and TRBJ2-7, with 7 bases lining up with TRBD2. V shed 0 bases and J 5 bases; nucleotides not matched to a gene: 7. The CDR3 has 15 amino acids. Germline V lookup: CDR1 SEHNR, CDR2 FQNEAQ (reference sequence). CDR3 in DNA: TGTGCCAGCAGCTTAGCGGGGAGGGGAATCGACGAGCAGTACTTC. Its translation is CASSLAGRGIDEQYF.

The CDR3 nucleotides read TGTGCCAGCAGTCCGGGACTAGCGGGGCCCAAAAACATTCAGTACTTC. This gives the protein CASSPGLAGPKNIQYF. This sequence joins TRBV12-3 or TRBV12-4 and TRBJ2-4; 13 bases fit TRBD2. The junction had 3 bases not matched to a gene; V was cut back by 5 bases and J by 2 bases. The CDR3 covers 16 residues.

The chain employs TRBV3-1 and TRBJ2-2, with D possibly called TRBD1 or TRBD2 (5 bases each). Per the germline V gene, CDR1 is LGHDT and CDR2 is YNNKEL (reference sequence). The CDR3 length is 20 residues. Trimming left V 1 base short and J 0 bases short, with 21 bases between. This chain's CDR3 is CASSQGLGRLANANTGELFF. DNA for the CDR3: TGTGCCAGCAGCCAAGGGCTGGGGCGCCTAGCCAACGCGAACACCGGGGAGCTGTTTTTT.

This clonotype was counted a few times. V and J are TRBV30 and TRBJ2-2, with a weak D call TRBD2 (6 bases). CDR3 size: 14 residues. The V gene lost 1 base and the J gene lost 2 bases, with 8 bases spanning the gap. In germline, CDR1 is GTSNPN, CDR2 SVGIG (reference sequence). The CDR3 spells CAWSGTKNTGELFF. CDR3 nucleotides: TGTGCCTGGAGTGGGACTAAAAACACCGGGGAGCTGTTTTTT.

This clonotype appeared many times. V usage is TRBV6-5 and J usage is TRBJ1-5; maybe TRBD1 (5 bases). Trimming pared 4 bases from V and 7 bases from J, leaving 23 bases between. CDR1 is MNHEY, CDR2 SVGAGI, per germline. The CDR3 sequence is 17 residues long. CDR3 sequence reads: CASSSKGSGITGQPQHF. DNA for the CDR3: TGTGCCAGCAGTTCCAAGGGGTCCGGGATAACGGGGCAGCCCCAGCATTTT.

There are a few counts of this clonotype. This sequence joins TRBV6-2 or TRBV6-3 and TRBJ2-7; no firm D call. Germline CDR1 and CDR2: MNHEY and SVGEGT. V was shortened by 2 bases and J by 6 bases, with 8 bases between the two germline ends. The CDR3 sequence is 12 residues long. The CDR3 nucleotides read TGTGCCAGCAGTTACCGGACCCCCGAGCAGTACTTC. This sequence encodes CASSYRTPEQYF.

This clonotype was counted at least ten times. The CDR3 is CATSDSTGDGYTF. CDR3 coding DNA: TGTGCCACCAGTGATTCGACAGGTGATGGCTACACCTTC. This rearrangement joins TRBV24-1 to TRBJ1-2; weak D call: TRBD1 (6 bases). The CDR3 is 13 amino acids. V lost 2 bases and J lost 6, with 9 bases in between. CDR1 and CDR2 (germline): KGHDR, SFDVKD.

This clonotype was observed a single time. The chain links TRBV12-3 or TRBV12-4 to TRBJ1-1; 7 bases agree with TRBD1. The CDR3 has 16 residues. V trimming: 5 bases; J trimming: 1 base; junction bases outside the gene matches: 10. CDR3: CASSPPMTGRNTEAFF. The CDR3 bases are TGTGCCAGCAGTCCCCCTATGACAGGGAGGAACACTGAAGCTTTCTTT.

This clonotype was picked up many times. The chain combines TRBV2 with TRBJ1-1, with 8 bases that match TRBD1. CDR1 and CDR2 (germline): SNHLY, FYNNEI. CDR3 length equals 14 residues. V trimming: 5 bases; J trimming: 4 bases; junction bases outside the gene matches: 6. The CDR3 loop reads CASSKGQGVTEAFF. CDR3 coding DNA: TGTGCCAGCAGTAAAGGACAGGGTGTCACTGAAGCTTTCTTT.